The present T cell receptor beta chain was sequenced within a study of OX40 agonist ivuxolimab in advanced cancers. Study-level background: While on treatment, patients had intravenous ivuxolimab at 0.01 to 10 mg/kg every 2 weeks. Three individuals attained partial responses, comprising one hepatocellular carcinoma case and two cutaneous melanoma cases.

Libraries were prepared by immunoSEQ multiplex PCR; TCRdb keeps only in-frame clonotypes and omits some of them. This table holds 20,000 to 25,000 clones, roughly 86% found once. Sampling times: baseline, cycle 4 day 1, cycle 7 day 1. Trimming removed 10 bases at V and 6 bases at J, with 18 bases between. Germline V lookup: CDR1 LNHDA, CDR2 SQIVND (reference sequence). The CDR3 covers 13 residues. Specimen: CD4+ or CD8+ T cells sorted from blood, collected in a trial of the OX40 agonist ivuxolimab. This chain links TRBV19 with TRBJ1-2, with a tentative D call TRBD1 (5 bases). This clonotype was obtained from an adult with an advanced solid tumor such as melanoma, head and neck, liver or kidney cancer. The CDR3 loop is CATRLEAGHGYTF. CDR3 coding DNA: TGTGCCACCCGCCTGGAGGCAGGGCATGGCTACACCTTC.